Listed here are 3 T cell receptor beta chains from one sample, sequenced in a study of blood T cell repertoires in COVID-19 (dated by TCRdb to about 2020). Libraries were made using the immunoSEQ multiplex PCR assay. Held by TCRdb, this immuneACCESS table contains in-frame sequences only and omits some clones. Under half of the omission traces to an unresolved V gene where checked; the cause of the rest is unknown. The sample table contains about 270,000 clones; only one count was recorded for under 90% of them. The ten largest make up approximately 9% of the sample. The sample consisted of peripheral blood. The receptors here all came from a human donor in a cohort sampled during active COVID-19.

The chain joins TRBV7-3 to TRBJ2-3, with a weak D call TRBD2 (6 bases). This CDR3 has 13 amino acids. The V and J ends lost 0 bases and 7 bases respectively, with 8 bases between them. The germline V gene encodes CDR1 SGHTA and CDR2 FQGTGA. The CDR3 loop is CASSLTEGNTQYF. The CDR3 DNA is TGTGCCAGCAGCTTAACGGAGGGTAATACGCAGTATTTT.

The chain recombines TRBV10-3 with TRBJ1-5, with D maybe TRBD1 (5 bases). The CDR3 loop spans 13 amino acids. With 7 bases removed from V and 4 bases from J, the gap between germline ends came to 11 bases. Germline V lookup: CDR1 ENHRY, CDR2 SYGVKD. Here the CDR3 DNA reads TGTGCCATCAAAGGGGACTTAAATCAGCCCCAGCATTTT. Protein product: CAIKGDLNQPQHF.

J is TRBJ2-1 and V is TRBV23-1; tentatively, D is TRBD2 (5 bases). TRBV23-1 is given ORF status, its function remaining uncertain. Deletions cut 8 bases from V and 1 base from J, with 12 bases between. There are 14 residues in the CDR3. The CDR3 region has the DNA TGCGCCAGCGAAGGGCGGGTGTCCTACAATGAGCAGTTCTTC. Amino acid sequence: CASEGRVSYNEQFF.